These 21 T cell receptor beta chains came from one sample sequenced in a study of identical twins (dated by TCRdb to about 2016). Libraries were made using 5' RACE. TCRdb names Illumina HiSeq 2000 as the instrument used. TCRdb ran its own pipeline on the public reads, namely fastp trimming at Q25 and MiXCR clone calling, and kept in-frame beta chains. CDR3 protein duplicates are merged, each entry listing the most common genes and DNA. Counted in this sample were about 100,000 distinct CDR3 sequences; 5.5% to 7% of them appeared once. Together, the top ten hold about 12% of the sample. Sequencing used memory T cells sorted from blood. The cell subset or site label for this specimen denotes: CD45RO+ enriched T cells. These receptors originate from a woman between 50 and 59 years old in good health.

The sample holds many counts of this clonotype. The chain links TRBV12-3 or TRBV12-4 to TRBJ2-3; TRBD2 matches at 9 bases. V was pared by 6 bases and J by 3 bases, with 4 bases of the junction left unmatched. This CDR3 region has 14 residues. For the CDR3, the DNA is TGTGCCAGCAGGAGTAGCGGGAGAACAGATACGCAGTATTTT. Translation: CASRSSGRTDTQYF.

This clonotype was counted at least ten times. The V gene is TRBV6-6, the J gene TRBJ2-3; D possibly corresponds to TRBD1 (5 bases). The CDR3 runs 14 residues. Trimming removed 9 bases from V and 2 bases from J, with 15 bases in between. Germline CDR1 reads MNHNY; CDR2 reads SVGAGI (reference sequence). The CDR3 DNA is TGTGCCAGTATGGGGCAGGCGTACACAGATACGCAGTATTTT. It translates to CASMGQAYTDTQYF.

This clonotype was recorded at least ten times. This chain joins TRBV12-3 or TRBV12-4 and TRBJ1-5; D perhaps matches TRBD1 (5 bases). This CDR3 spans 11 amino acids. Trimming took off 5 bases at V and 9 bases at J, with 8 bases between the two ends. Here the CDR3 reads CASSLQGPQHF. The CDR3 coding sequence is TGTGCCAGCAGTCTCCAGGGGCCCCAGCATTTT.

This clonotype was picked up a small number of times. The chain combines TRBV19 with TRBJ2-5, with D unresolved. There are 15 residues in the CDR3. CDR1 and CDR2 from the germline V gene are LNHDA and SQIVND (reference sequence). The germline V and J ends were trimmed by 0 bases and 4 bases, with 12 bases remaining between them. CDR3 sequence: CASSIEAGSGETQYF. The CDR3 nucleotides are TGTGCCAGTAGTATAGAGGCTGGTTCGGGAGAGACCCAGTACTTC.

This clonotype appeared once. A much bigger clone sits one base away, suggesting this may be a read error. This chain links TRBV7-2 with TRBJ2-7; D uncertain. CDR3 size: 14 residues. Germline CDR1 reads SGHTA; CDR2 reads FQGNSA. The CDR3: CVSSRDSFYYEQYF. The CDR3 DNA follows: TGTGTCAGCAGCCGTGACTCTTTTTACTACGAGCAGTACTTC.

This clonotype was observed at least ten times. J is TRBJ1-2 and V is TRBV12-3 or TRBV12-4; D is unresolved. V lost 6 bases and J 7 bases, leaving 18 bases between the germline ends. The CDR3 length is 14 residues. The CDR3 protein is CASRLSPDWSGYTF. As DNA, the CDR3 is TGTGCCAGCAGGTTGAGTCCCGATTGGTCTGGCTACACCTTC.

This clonotype was recorded many times. The chain joins TRBV20-1 to TRBJ2-5; D uncertain. In germline, CDR1 is DFQATT, CDR2 SNEGSKA (reference sequence). The CDR3 extends over 11 amino acids. The V and J ends lost 6 bases and 2 bases respectively, with 7 bases between them. In DNA form, the CDR3 reads TGCAGTGCAAGTCATCAAGAGACCCAGTACTTC. It yields the protein CSASHQETQYF.

This clonotype was counted at least ten times. The chain links TRBV6-1 to TRBJ1-6, with TRBD1 identical over 7 bases. Unmatched junction bases numbered 5, after V lost 2 bases and J lost 10 bases. This CDR3 is 14 amino acids long. Germline-derived CDR1 and CDR2 are MNHNS and SASEGT. In DNA, the CDR3 is TGTGCCAGCAGTGAACAGGGGGATCGGTCACCCCTCCACTTT. Its translation is CASSEQGDRSPLHF.

This clonotype was observed at least ten times. V is TRBV7-9 and J is TRBJ2-7; TRBD2 matches 10 bases. CDR1 is SEHNR, CDR2 FQNEAQ, per germline (reference sequence). This CDR3 comprises 16 residues. J gave up 7 bases and V 6 bases, and 15 bases lay outside the gene matches. The CDR3 loop reads CASRCRLAGSPREQYV. The CDR3 DNA reads as TGTGCCAGCAGGTGCCGACTAGCGGGTTCCCCGAGGGAGCAGTACGTC.

This clonotype has a count of ten or more. The rearrangement links TRBV7-2 to TRBJ2-5; the D gene is possibly TRBD2 (6 bases). This CDR3 contains 13 residues. CDR1 is SGHTA, CDR2 FQGNSA, per germline. Trimming stripped 3 bases from V and 6 bases from J, with 11 bases between. The CDR3 nucleotides read TGTGCCAGCAGCTTGGAGGGACCTCAGACCCAGTACTTC. This sequence encodes CASSLEGPQTQYF. Full variable domain (rest looked up from reference TRBV7-2 and TRBJ2-5): GAGVSQSPSNKVTEKGKDVELRCDPISGHTALYWYRQSLGQGLEFLIYFQGNSAPDKSGLPSDRFSAERTGGSVSTLTIQRTQQEDSAVYLCASSLEGPQTQYFGPGTRLLVL.

The sample holds many counts of this clonotype. This chain connects TRBV5-1 to TRBJ2-3; D is perhaps TRBD1 or TRBD2 (5 bases each). CDR3 length: 15 residues. V dropped 4 bases and J dropped 0 bases, with 12 bases sitting between them. Germline loops: CDR1 SGHRS, CDR2 YFSETQ. The CDR3 spells CASSLRDHSTDTQYF. CDR3 coding DNA: TGCGCCAGCAGCCTCCGGGACCACAGCACAGATACGCAGTATTTT.

In its sample, this clonotype was seen many times. The V call is TRBV5-1, the J call TRBJ2-5, with D maybe TRBD1 (5 bases). The germline V and J ends were trimmed by 0 bases and 0 bases, with 12 bases remaining between them. This CDR3 spans 16 amino acids. Germline values: CDR1 SGHRS, CDR2 YFSETQ. Here the CDR3 reads CASSLGTSSYQETQYF. In DNA form, the CDR3 reads TGCGCCAGCAGCTTGGGGACATCCTCGTACCAAGAGACCCAGTACTTC.

V and J are TRBV27 and TRBJ2-5; D not resolved. This CDR3 has 13 amino acids. V gave up 7 bases and J gave up 0 bases, with 9 bases separating them. Germline lookup yields CDR1 MNHEY and CDR2 SMNVEV (reference sequence). Written as DNA, the CDR3 is TGTGCCAGCACCCCGGCAAACCAAGAGACCCAGTACTTC. This gives the protein CASTPANQETQYF.

V and J are TRBV20-1 and TRBJ2-1; 15 bases fit TRBD2. This CDR3 has 18 residues. Looked up from germline, CDR1 is DFQATT and CDR2 is SNEGSKA (reference sequence). With 6 bases clipped from V and 4 bases from J, the junction kept 13 bases outside the gene matches. The CDR3 region has the DNA TGCAGTGCCCCGGGACTAGCGGGAGGCCTCTCGCTTTACAATGAGCAGTTCTTC. Its protein product is CSAPGLAGGLSLYNEQFF.

The J gene is TRBJ2-7, the V gene TRBV6-6; D uncertain. V was trimmed by 7 bases and J by 0 bases, leaving 16 bases between them. From germline, CDR1 is MNHNY and CDR2 SVGAGI (reference sequence). This CDR3 spans 15 amino acids. The CDR3 nucleotides read TGTGCCAGCACCCCAGCAGGCAGGAGCTCCTACGAGCAGTACTTC. Protein product: CASTPAGRSSYEQYF.

This clonotype was recorded a few times. The rearrangement links TRBV30 to TRBJ2-2; no reliable D call. The CDR3 extends over 15 amino acids. V lost 5 bases and J lost 0, with 13 bases in between. Germline V gene lookup returns CDR1 GTSNPN and CDR2 SVGIG (reference sequence). The CDR3 DNA reads as TGTGCCTGGTCGAACTGGGCCACGAACACCGGGGAGCTGTTTTTT. The encoded protein is CAWSNWATNTGELFF.

The chain links TRBV3-1 to TRBJ2-3; 7 nucleotides align to TRBD1. CDR1 LGHDT and CDR2 YNNKEL come from the germline V gene (reference sequence). The CDR3 contains 16 residues. Germline trimming cut 4 bases from V and 4 bases from J; bases unmatched to any gene: 11. The chain's CDR3 is CASSPRGLQGSDTQYF. The CDR3 DNA reads as TGTGCCAGCAGCCCTCGGGGCTTACAGGGGTCAGATACGCAGTATTTT.

This clonotype showed up just a few times. This rearrangement joins TRBV5-4 to TRBJ2-2; the D gene is possibly TRBD2 (6 bases). Germline CDR1 SGHNT, CDR2 YYREEE (reference sequence). This CDR3 has 13 residues. Deletions cut 0 bases from V and 13 bases from J, with 13 bases between. The CDR3 spells CASSLGGLSSLFF. The CDR3 bases are TGTGCCAGCAGCTTGGGGGGACTCTCCTCGCTGTTTTTT.

This clonotype appeared a few times. The gene calls are TRBV20-1 and TRBJ1-6; TRBD1 is a possible D gene (5 bases). This CDR3 has 15 amino acids. CDR1 is DFQATT and CDR2 is SNEGSKA in the germline V gene (reference sequence). V was clipped by 1 base and J by 8 bases, with 15 bases between them. This CDR3 is CSARGRANWDSPLHF. The DNA of the CDR3 is TGCAGTGCTAGAGGCAGGGCCAACTGGGATTCACCCCTCCACTTT.

This clonotype showed up just a few times. In DNA, the CDR3 is TGCGCCAGCGCCAAACGGCTTGGCTCCTACAATGAGCAGTTCTTC. This sequence encodes CASAKRLGSYNEQFF. The chain combines TRBV5-1 with TRBJ2-1; D ambiguous. V gave up 7 bases and J gave up 0 bases, with 14 bases separating them. Germline V gives CDR1 SGHRS, CDR2 YFSETQ. This CDR3 has 15 amino acids.

In its sample, this clonotype was seen many times. The V and J genes are TRBV6-5 and TRBJ2-3, with TRBD2 matching 8 bases. The V gene end was trimmed by 6 bases and the J gene end by 2 bases; junction bases not matched to a gene: 13. CDR1 is MNHEY, CDR2 SVGAGI, per germline. The CDR3 contains 17 residues. The CDR3 DNA follows: TGTGCCAGCAGCTATGATAGTGCGGGGGGCTCCACAGATACGCAGTATTTT. It encodes CASSYDSAGGSTDTQYF.